The clone carrying this T cell receptor beta chain appeared many times. Its matching antigen is unknown. The entry originates in a study of identical twins. Study observations and caveats: Invariant populations such as MAIT and iNKT cells could partly muddle zero-insertion analyses.

TCRdb re-derived calls from the 5' RACE reads in MiXCR, one entry per CDR3 protein. The sample holds about 200,000 distinct CDR3 sequences, 6% to 9% seen once. Germline V gene sequence: CDR1 SQVTM, CDR2 ANQGSEA. V lost 6 bases and J 0 bases, leaving 18 bases between the germline ends. CDR3 length: 15 residues. This sample was also put to use in a study of yellow fever vaccine responses in identical twins.

This chain joins TRBV29-1 and TRBJ2-7, with no clear D. This clonotype was obtained from a woman aged 18-30 years in good health. The sample comprised memory (CD45RO+) T cells sorted from blood. CDR3 in amino acids: CSVRGSSLSSYEQYF. CDR3 DNA: TGCAGCGTCAGAGGTTCATCTTTAAGCTCCTACGAGCAGTACTTC.